Following are 27 T cell receptor beta chains from one sample sequenced in a study of shared clonotypes between healthy human individuals. Sequencing used immunoSEQ multiplex PCR; TCRdb keeps in-frame clones, though not all of them. In the table there are almost 750,000 clones, roughly two thirds of which are singletons. Material: memory CD4+ T cells sorted from blood. Specified subset: CD45RA-negative fraction. The origin of the receptors is a woman aged 25 to 39 in good health.

The chain has TRBV19 and TRBJ1-2; D unresolved. The CDR3 is made up of 12 amino acids. Trimming took 4 bases from V and 4 from J, leaving 7 bases between them. CDR1 and CDR2 from the germline V gene are LNHDA and SQIVND (reference sequence). CDR3: CASSTRIYGYTF. CDR3 nucleotides: TGTGCCAGTAGTACCCGGATCTATGGCTACACCTTC.

This chain connects TRBV6-5 to TRBJ2-5; possibly TRBD2 for D (7 bases). The CDR3 has 13 residues. Per germline, CDR1 MNHEY and CDR2 SVGAGI. The V and J ends lost 6 bases and 5 bases respectively, with 13 bases between them. The CDR3 DNA reads as TGTGCCAGCAGGCTACAGGGAGGGGAGACCCAGTACTTC. Its translation: CASRLQGGETQYF.

This clone appeared a single time. This chain uses TRBV29-1 with TRBJ2-5; TRBD1 agrees at 9 bases. V shed 4 bases, J shed 5 bases, and the junction held 14 bases outside the gene matches. The CDR3 sequence is 16 residues long. The V gene's germline CDR1 is SQVTM and CDR2 ANQGSEA. CDR3 sequence: CSVGTTRGTGLETQYF. CDR3 nucleotides: TGCAGCGTTGGAACAACTCGCGGGACAGGGCTTGAGACCCAGTACTTC.

The chain combines TRBV29-1 with TRBJ2-1; D assignment may be TRBD1 or TRBD2 (5 bases each). Germline V gene data show CDR1 as SQVTM and CDR2 as ANQGSEA. V gave up 6 bases and J gave up 4 bases, with 10 bases separating them. This CDR3 contains 12 residues. CDR3 protein: CSVWDGYNEQFF. In nucleotides, the CDR3 is TGCAGCGTGTGGGACGGATACAATGAGCAGTTCTTC.

The chain employs TRBV6-1 and TRBJ1-2; D gene unclear. Germline V gene data show CDR1 as MNHNS and CDR2 as SASEGT. There are 14 residues in the CDR3. V gave up 0 bases and J gave up 8 bases, with 13 bases separating them. CDR3 protein: CASSEARAGYGYTF. As DNA, the CDR3 is TGTGCCAGCAGTGAAGCGAGGGCGGGATACGGCTACACCTTC.

The chain links TRBV2 to TRBJ1-1; unclear D gene. Trimming stripped 4 bases from V and 1 base from J, with 10 bases between. This CDR3 is built from 14 residues. The germline V gene encodes CDR1 SNHLY and CDR2 FYNNEI. CDR3 sequence (DNA): TGTGCCAGCAGTGGTGAGGCGTGGAACACTGAAGCTTTCTTT. Encoded protein: CASSGEAWNTEAFF.

This clone occurred a few times. The CDR3 DNA reads as TGTGCCAGCAGTCCCCAACTAGTGGGTGAGCAGTTCTTC. It codes for CASSPQLVGEQFF. This rearrangement joins TRBV6-5 to TRBJ2-1, with D perhaps matching TRBD2 (5 bases). The CDR3 extends over 13 amino acids. The germline V and J ends were trimmed by 5 bases and 9 bases, with 14 bases remaining between them. The germline gives CDR1 MNHEY, CDR2 SVGAGI.

The V and J genes are TRBV18 and TRBJ1-2; 8 nucleotides line up with TRBD1. The CDR3 is made up of 16 amino acids. J lost 5 bases, V lost 4 bases, and 12 bases had no gene match. CDR1 is KGHSH and CDR2 is LQKENI in the germline V gene. The CDR3 reads CASSQSGGTQLYGYTF. The CDR3 DNA reads as TGTGCCAGCTCACAATCAGGGGGCACCCAACTTTATGGCTACACCTTC. Full variable domain (outside the CDR3, taken from reference TRBV18 and TRBJ1-2): NAGVMQNPRHLVRRRGQEARLRCSPMKGHSHVYWYRQLPEEGLKFMVYLQKENIIDESGMPKERFSAEFPKEGPSILRIQQVVRGDSAAYFCASSQSGGTQLYGYTFGSGTRLTVV.

V usage is TRBV7-8 and J usage is TRBJ1-1; no definite D call. From germline, CDR1 is SGHVS and CDR2 FQNEAQ. This CDR3 has 14 residues. V dropped 0 bases and J dropped 2 bases, with 7 bases sitting between them. CDR3 DNA: TGTGCCAGCAGCTTAGCGGAGGGAAACACTGAAGCTTTCTTT. Its translation: CASSLAEGNTEAFF.

The V call is TRBV27, the J call TRBJ1-2; 9 positions agree with TRBD1. CDR1 and CDR2 (germline): MNHEY, SMNVEV (reference sequence). The length of the CDR3 is 15 residues. Losses at the gene ends were 4 bases for V and 7 bases for J; bases not matched to a gene: 10. The CDR3 coding sequence is TGTGCCAGCAGTTCTAACAAACAGGGGGCGGGTGGCTACACCTTC. It encodes CASSSNKQGAGGYTF.

A remark on this clone: Other DNA sequences from this sample encode an identical CDR3 as well. The chain carries TRBV4-1 and TRBJ2-7; a possible D gene is TRBD1 (5 bases). The germline gives CDR1 MGHRA, CDR2 YSYEKL. V was trimmed by 0 bases and J by 3 bases, leaving 12 bases between them. The CDR3 consists of 15 residues. The chain's CDR3 is CASSQDRAGIYEQYF. The CDR3 region has the DNA TGCGCCAGCAGCCAAGATCGAGCAGGGATCTACGAGCAGTACTTC.

The rearrangement links TRBV5-1 to TRBJ2-5; either TRBD1 or TRBD2 may supply D (5 bases each). The CDR3 is 15 amino acids. Deletions cut 4 bases from V and 3 bases from J, with 16 bases between. Germline lookup yields CDR1 SGHRS and CDR2 YFSETQ. The CDR3 nucleotides are TGCGCCAGCAGCCCCACAGCCGGGACCAAAGAGACCCAGTACTTC. Protein: CASSPTAGTKETQYF.

This chain connects TRBV19 to TRBJ2-1; D gene uncertain. V was cut by 7 bases and J by 5 bases, with 12 bases left in between. This CDR3 is 13 amino acids long. Germline V CDR1 and CDR2: LNHDA, SQIVND (reference sequence). The chain's CDR3 is CASNRRWDNEQFF. The DNA for the CDR3 is TGTGCCAGTAATCGTAGGTGGGACAATGAGCAGTTCTTC.

The CDR3 sequence: CASSPQGLAGAYEQYF. Written as DNA, the CDR3 is TGTGCCAGCAGCCCCCAGGGACTAGCGGGAGCCTACGAGCAGTACTTC. The J gene is TRBJ2-7, the V gene TRBV7-2; 14 bases align to TRBD2. There are 16 residues in the CDR3. Germline V lookup: CDR1 SGHTA, CDR2 FQGNSA. Losses at the gene ends were 5 bases for V and 2 bases for J; bases not matched to a gene: 5.

V gene TRBV14 combines with J gene TRBJ2-7; perhaps TRBD1 as D (7 bases). CDR1 is SGHDN and CDR2 is FVKESK in the germline V gene. This CDR3 spans 15 amino acids. Trimming removed 4 bases from V and 5 bases from J, with 18 bases in between. Written as DNA, the CDR3 is TGTGCCAGCAGCCCCCGCGGGACAGCAATCAACGAGCAGTACTTC. Its translation: CASSPRGTAINEQYF.

This rearrangement joins TRBV5-1 to TRBJ1-2; a weak D match, TRBD1 (5 bases). This CDR3 is built from 13 residues. Looked up from germline, CDR1 is SGHRS and CDR2 is YFSETQ. Trimming took 5 bases from V and 3 from J, leaving 11 bases between them. CDR3 sequence (DNA): TGCGCCAGCAGGCAGGGCGAAGACTATGGCTACACCTTC. Translating gives CASRQGEDYGYTF.

This chain joins TRBV11-2 and TRBJ2-5, with D possibly matching TRBD2 (5 bases). V was trimmed by 5 bases and J by 3 bases, leaving 10 bases between them. The germline V gene encodes CDR1 SGHAT and CDR2 FQNNGV. The CDR3 spans 13 residues. The CDR3 DNA reads as TGTGCCAGCAGCGCGGGTTTGGAAGAGACCCAGTACTTC. Translating gives CASSAGLEETQYF.

The CDR3 DNA is TGTGCCAGCTCACGTAGCGGGACCTCGAGCACAGATACGCAGTATTTT. Translating gives CASSRSGTSSTDTQYF. The chain carries TRBV18 and TRBJ2-3; 8 nucleotides match TRBD2. This CDR3 region has 16 residues. The J segment lost 0 bases and the V segment lost 4 bases, leaving 6 bases of the junction unmatched. Germline CDR1 is KGHSH and CDR2 is LQKENI.

This sequence joins TRBV9 and TRBJ1-2; possibly TRBD1 for D (6 bases). The V end was cut by 1 base, the J end by 6 bases, with 13 bases between. CDR3 length: 14 residues. CDR1 is SGDLS and CDR2 is YYNGEE in the germline V gene. The CDR3 coding sequence is TGTGCCAGCAGCGTAAGTTGGGGGGCAGATGGCTACACCTTC. Amino acids: CASSVSWGADGYTF.

J is TRBJ2-2 and V is TRBV18; 11 nucleotides align to TRBD2. This CDR3 is built from 17 residues. V gave up 2 bases and J gave up 4 bases; unmatched junction bases: 6. CDR1 KGHSH and CDR2 LQKENI come from the germline V gene. CDR3 region: CASSPIAGGPTTGELFF. CDR3 bases: TGTGCCAGCTCACCAATAGCGGGAGGGCCGACCACCGGGGAGCTGTTTTTT.

The chain employs TRBV19 and TRBJ1-3; 7 nucleotides match TRBD1. Per the germline V gene, CDR1 is LNHDA and CDR2 is SQIVND (reference sequence). The V gene end was trimmed by 7 bases and the J gene end by 0 bases; junction bases not matched to a gene: 9. The CDR3 length is 16 residues. The CDR3 coding sequence is TGTGCCAGTACCAAACGGGACAGTTACTCTGGAAACACCATATATTTT. It translates to CASTKRDSYSGNTIYF.

This clone was detected once. The chain links TRBV29-1 to TRBJ2-4; 8 bases map to TRBD2. This CDR3 is 15 amino acids long. CDR1 SQVTM and CDR2 ANQGSEA come from the germline V gene. Trimming cost V 7 bases and J 1 base; bases outside gene matches: 9. The CDR3 here is CSGVAGTRAKNIQYF. CDR3 DNA sequence: TGCAGCGGGGTAGCGGGAACGAGGGCCAAAAACATTCAGTACTTC. The complete variable domain, with remaining parts taken from reference TRBV29-1 and TRBJ2-4, reads SAVISQKPSRDICQRGTSLTIQCQVDSQVTMMFWYRQQPGQSLTLIATANQGSEATYESGFVIDKFPISRPNLTFSTLTVSNMSPEDSSIYLCSGVAGTRAKNIQYFGAGTRLSVL.

This chain uses TRBV28 with TRBJ2-1, with D unclear. The CDR3 runs 11 residues. The germline CDR1 and CDR2 sequences are MDHEN and SYDVKM. The V end lost 2 bases, the J end lost 12 bases, and 8 bases lay between the germline ends. The DNA of the CDR3 is TGTGCCAGCAGTTTACAAGACCTGCAGTTCTTC. Its protein product is CASSLQDLQFF.

The chain is built from TRBV10-3 and TRBJ2-3; D call uncertain. Germline-derived CDR1 and CDR2 are ENHRY and SYGVKD. CDR3 size: 13 residues. V gave up 2 bases and J gave up 5 bases, with 8 bases separating them. The DNA of the CDR3 is TGTGCCATCAGTGAGGGGCCCAGAGATACGCAGTATTTT. It specifies CAISEGPRDTQYF.

This clone was found many times. The V call is TRBV7-2, the J call TRBJ1-1; D not resolved. The V end was cut by 5 bases, the J end by 4 bases, with 17 bases between. This CDR3 region has 15 residues. The germline V gene has CDR1 SGHTA and CDR2 FQGNSA. CDR3: CASSPTTIGVTEAFF. DNA for the CDR3: TGTGCCAGCAGCCCAACTACTATCGGGGTCACTGAAGCTTTCTTT. The complete variable domain, with remaining parts taken from reference TRBV7-2 and TRBJ1-1, reads GAGVSQSPSNKVTEKGKDVELRCDPISGHTALYWYRQSLGQGLEFLIYFQGNSAPDKSGLPSDRFSAERTGGSVSTLTIQRTQQEDSAVYLCASSPTTIGVTEAFFGQGTRLTVV.

The chain carries TRBV27 and TRBJ1-5; 10 bases line up with TRBD1. V shed 2 bases and J 7 bases; nucleotides not matched to a gene: 8. The CDR3 spans 16 residues. From germline, CDR1 is MNHEY and CDR2 SMNVEV (reference sequence). CDR3 coding DNA: TGTGCCAGCAGTTTAACCGGGACAGGGGCTGAGCAGCCCCAGCATTTT. Its translation is CASSLTGTGAEQPQHF.

The chain carries TRBV28 and TRBJ2-7, with D tentatively TRBD2 (6 bases). Trimming left V 5 bases short and J 0 bases short, with 14 bases between. Germline V CDR1 and CDR2: MDHEN, SYDVKM. This CDR3 spans 15 amino acids. The CDR3 coding sequence is TGTGCCAGCAGTGAACTAGCAGGGAGCTCCTACGAGCAGTACTTC. Amino acid sequence: CASSELAGSSYEQYF.